The 31 T cell receptor beta chains reported below all come from one sample, sequenced in a study of shared clonotypes between healthy human individuals. Repertoires were generated with immunoSEQ multiplex PCR, while TCRdb's copy carries only in-frame clones and drops some. This table has about 700,000 clones, about 74% appearing once. The specimen sequenced was memory CD4+ T cells sorted from blood. Subset given: CD45RA-negative fraction. These receptors were taken from a woman between 25 and 40 years old in good health.

The chain uses TRBV6-4 and TRBJ2-1, with TRBD2 identical over 9 bases. J gave up 7 bases and V 3 bases, and 10 bases lay outside the gene matches. Germline CDR1 MRHNA, CDR2 SNTAGT. The CDR3 has 16 amino acids. Written as DNA, the CDR3 is TGTGCCAGCAGTGAAGGGGCGGGAGGGCCGCGGAATGAGCAGTTCTTC. Its translation is CASSEGAGGPRNEQFF.

V usage is TRBV18 and J usage is TRBJ2-2, with D unclear. V dropped 4 bases and J dropped 5 bases, with 5 bases sitting between them. Germline V gene sequence: CDR1 KGHSH, CDR2 LQKENI. CDR3 length equals 12 residues. CDR3 sequence: CASSQDTGELFF. The DNA for the CDR3 is TGTGCCAGCTCACAGGATACCGGGGAGCTGTTTTTT.

The rearrangement uses TRBV23-1 and TRBJ1-1; D might be TRBD1 (5 bases). TRBV23-1 is designated an ORF whose function remains uncertain. Trimming removed 0 bases from V and 4 bases from J, with 24 bases in between. The CDR3 consists of 19 residues. CDR3: CASSQSPGEQAQLGTEAFF. The DNA of the CDR3 is TGCGCCAGCAGTCAATCCCCGGGGGAACAGGCCCAGTTGGGCACTGAAGCTTTCTTT.

This sequence joins TRBV7-6 and TRBJ2-3, with 9 bases aligning to TRBD1. This CDR3 spans 16 amino acids. Germline CDR1 is SGHVS and CDR2 is FNYEAQ. V was clipped by 2 bases and J by 6 bases; unmatched bases: 9. CDR3 amino acids: CASSLLGQGSSDTQYF. In DNA, the CDR3 is TGTGCCAGCAGCTTACTGGGACAGGGTTCTTCCGATACGCAGTATTTT.

J is TRBJ2-2 and V is TRBV28, with 10 bases aligning to TRBD1. Germline CDR1 reads MDHEN; CDR2 reads SYDVKM. V was pared by 8 bases and J by 2 bases, with 5 bases of the junction left unmatched. The CDR3 is 15 residues long. The CDR3 DNA is TGTGCCAGCGTCCGACAGGGGGCAAACACCGGGGAGCTGTTTTTT. Translating gives CASVRQGANTGELFF.

Comment on this clone: Different DNA sequences within this sample yield the same CDR3. The chain joins TRBV5-6 to TRBJ2-7, with D unclear. V was trimmed by 1 base and J by 4 bases, leaving 6 bases between them. The CDR3 consists of 12 residues. Germline lookup yields CDR1 SGHDT and CDR2 YYEEEE. CDR3 coding DNA: TGTGCCAGCAGCTTGTTTAGTTACGAGCAGTACTTC. This sequence encodes CASSLFSYEQYF.

This clone appeared once. The chain joins TRBV4-1 to TRBJ1-3; 9 bases agree with TRBD1. This CDR3 region has 16 residues. CDR1 and CDR2 (germline): MGHRA, YSYEKL. V shed 2 bases and J 1 base; nucleotides not matched to a gene: 3. The CDR3 region has the DNA TGCGCCAGCAGCCAACCGGGACAGGGTTCTGGAAACACCATATATTTT. Its translation is CASSQPGQGSGNTIYF.

This chain links TRBV5-8 with TRBJ2-7; 9 nucleotides align to TRBD2. This CDR3 is 15 amino acids long. Germline CDR1 reads SGHTS; CDR2 reads YDEGEE. The trim removed 4 bases at V and 3 bases at J, leaving 8 bases unmatched. In DNA form, the CDR3 reads TGTGCCAGCAGCCTTAGCGGGGGATACCTCTACGAGCAGTACTTC. It encodes CASSLSGGYLYEQYF.

This chain connects TRBV9 to TRBJ2-3, with TRBD2 matching 10 bases. The V and J ends lost 3 bases and 3 bases, in that order; junction bases with no gene match: 10. This CDR3 region has 17 residues. Germline CDR1 reads SGDLS; CDR2 reads YYNGEE. CDR3 nucleotide sequence: TGTGCCAGCAGCGCCCGGGGGACTAGCGATTTGACAGATACGCAGTATTTT. As protein: CASSARGTSDLTDTQYF. The whole variable domain, remainder taken from reference TRBV9 and TRBJ2-3, is DSGVTQTPKHLITATGQRVTLRCSPRSGDLSVYWYQQSLDQGLQFLIQYYNGEERAKGNILERFSAQQFPDLHSELNLSSLELGDSALYFCASSARGTSDLTDTQYFGPGTRLTVL.

V usage is TRBV7-2 and J usage is TRBJ2-5; possibly TRBD2 for D (6 bases). Trimming stripped 1 base from V and 5 bases from J, with 20 bases between. Germline V gene data show CDR1 as SGHTA and CDR2 as FQGNSA. The CDR3 is made up of 17 amino acids. The chain's CDR3 is CASSLEGVPGLGETQYF. CDR3 coding DNA: TGTGCCAGCAGCTTAGAGGGAGTCCCGGGACTCGGGGAGACCCAGTACTTC.

V is TRBV19 and J is TRBJ1-4; D is perhaps TRBD1 (6 bases). The CDR3 extends over 16 amino acids. Germline CDR1 LNHDA, CDR2 SQIVND (reference sequence). Deletions cut 6 bases from V and 8 bases from J, with 22 bases between. CDR3 DNA: TGTGCCAGTAGAGAAGAACGCGGGCAGGGGTCGGAAAAACTGTTTTTT. It translates to CASREERGQGSEKLFF.

This clone was recorded once. The rearrangement joins TRBV29-1 to TRBJ2-7; no firm D call. Germline CDR1 reads SQVTM; CDR2 reads ANQGSEA. This CDR3 comprises 14 residues. V was pared by 2 bases and J by 5 bases, with 16 bases between. CDR3 sequence reads: CSVESPVGTHEQYF. In DNA form, the CDR3 reads TGCAGCGTTGAATCCCCCGTCGGCACCCACGAGCAGTACTTC.

The chain recombines TRBV21-1 with TRBJ2-7; the table's D call of TRBD2 was not tested on the DNA. TRBV21-1 is classified as a pseudogene. The CDR3 loop spans 16 amino acids. The CDR3 DNA reads TGTGCCAGCAGCAGCCTCCTAGCGGGGCGACCCTACGAGCAGTACTTC. Translated, it gives CASSSLLAGRPYEQYF.

This clone occurred a few times. V usage is TRBV6-6 and J usage is TRBJ2-1; D is undetermined. Trimming took off 2 bases at V and 5 bases at J, with 4 bases between the two ends. The length of the CDR3 is 12 residues. CDR1 and CDR2 from the germline V gene are MNHNY and SVGAGI (reference sequence). As DNA, the CDR3 is TGTGCCAGCAGTTACCAGAACAATGAGCAGTTCTTC. This sequence encodes CASSYQNNEQFF.

This clone was seen only once. The J gene is TRBJ2-2, the V gene TRBV9; D not certain. V was trimmed by 0 bases and J by 6 bases, leaving 6 bases between them. Germline loops: CDR1 SGDLS, CDR2 YYNGEE. The CDR3 loop spans 13 amino acids. DNA for the CDR3: TGTGCCAGCAGCGTAGGGACGTCCGGGGAGCTGTTTTTT. Translated: CASSVGTSGELFF. Full variable domain (missing parts from reference TRBV9 and TRBJ2-2): DSGVTQTPKHLITATGQRVTLRCSPRSGDLSVYWYQQSLDQGLQFLIQYYNGEERAKGNILERFSAQQFPDLHSELNLSSLELGDSALYFCASSVGTSGELFFGEGSRLTVL.

The rearrangement joins TRBV28 to TRBJ2-4; tentatively, D is TRBD2 (6 bases). Germline V gene lookup returns CDR1 MDHEN and CDR2 SYDVKM. The CDR3 runs to 12 residues. V gave up 8 bases and J gave up 4 bases, with 9 bases separating them. CDR3 loop: CASGTAKNIQYF. Written as DNA, the CDR3 is TGTGCCAGCGGGACTGCGAAAAACATTCAGTACTTC.

This clone showed up just once. V gene TRBV29-1 combines with J gene TRBJ2-3; D is uncertain. From germline, CDR1 is SQVTM and CDR2 ANQGSEA. Between the trimmed V and J ends, which lost 2 bases and 5 bases, there was a span of 11 bases. The CDR3 runs 13 residues. CDR3 in DNA: TGCAGCGTTGAAAGTGATAGGCGAGATACGCAGTATTTT. Its translation: CSVESDRRDTQYF.

The chain combines TRBV11-3 with TRBJ1-3; 8 nucleotides match TRBD1. J lost 7 bases, V lost 5 bases, and 10 bases had no gene match. Germline CDR1 is SGHNT and CDR2 is YENEEA. The CDR3 is made up of 15 amino acids. Here the CDR3 DNA reads TGTGCCAGCAGCCCAGGACAGGGCTTGGACAACACCATATATTTT. It is translated as CASSPGQGLDNTIYF.

This chain links TRBV5-4 with TRBJ1-2; TRBD1 aligns across 12 bases. The CDR3 has 15 amino acids. The V and J ends lost 6 bases and 4 bases, in that order; junction bases with no gene match: 7. The V gene's germline CDR1 is SGHNT and CDR2 YYREEE (reference sequence). The CDR3 spells CASTWGTGGLYGYTF. CDR3 bases: TGTGCCAGCACCTGGGGGACAGGGGGCCTCTATGGCTACACCTTC. Variable domain in full (rest from reference TRBV5-4 and TRBJ1-2): ETGVTQSPTHLIKTRGQQVTLRCSSQSGHNTVSWYQQALGQGPQFIFQYYREEENGRGNFPPRFSGLQFPNYSSELNVNALELDDSALYLCASTWGTGGLYGYTFGSGTRLTVV.

This clone was counted between two and nine times. Since a much larger clone is just one base distant, this may be a read error. This specimen includes other DNA sequences encoding the same CDR3. The J gene is TRBJ2-5, the V gene TRBV5-1, with 8 bases aligning to TRBD1. Trimming took 0 bases from V and 5 from J; bases not matched to a gene: 0. CDR1 and CDR2 (germline): SGHRS, YFSETQ. The CDR3 is 13 residues long. CDR3 protein: CASSLGQGETQYF. The DNA for the CDR3 is TGCGCCAGCAGCTTGGGACAGGGGGAGACCCAGTACTTC.

This clone is a singleton in its sample. The chain has TRBV15 and TRBJ2-2, with TRBD2 matching 7 bases. The germline CDR1 and CDR2 sequences are LNHNV and YYDKDF (reference sequence). CDR3 size: 16 residues. The V gene end was trimmed by 5 bases and the J gene end by 1 base; junction bases not matched to a gene: 7. The CDR3 sequence: CATSPVVAGNTGELFF. CDR3 DNA sequence: TGTGCCACCAGCCCAGTGGTAGCGGGGAACACCGGGGAGCTGTTTTTT.

This sequence joins TRBV18 and TRBJ1-5, with D hard to call. V was trimmed by 3 bases and J by 0 bases, leaving 9 bases between them. The CDR3 runs to 15 residues. The germline V gene encodes CDR1 KGHSH and CDR2 LQKENI. The CDR3 bases are TGTGCCAGCTCACCGCATAAAACTAGCAATCAGCCCCAGCATTTT. This encodes CASSPHKTSNQPQHF.

The table lists this clone with a count of one. The gene calls are TRBV27 and TRBJ2-3; a possible D gene is TRBD2 (6 bases). V was trimmed by 5 bases and J by 0 bases, leaving 21 bases between them. This CDR3 has 18 residues. The V gene's germline CDR1 is MNHEY and CDR2 SMNVEV (reference sequence). This CDR3 is CASSGRRGGGYSTDTQYF. In nucleotides, the CDR3 is TGTGCCAGCAGTGGTAGACGGGGCGGAGGGTATAGCACAGATACGCAGTATTTT.

The rearrangement joins TRBV7-9 to TRBJ2-5, with unresolved D. Trimming cost V 0 bases and J 2 bases, with 7 bases left between them. CDR1 and CDR2 (germline): SEHNR, FQNEAQ (reference sequence). The CDR3 covers 14 residues. This CDR3 reads CASSLANSQETQYF. Here the CDR3 DNA reads TGTGCCAGCAGCTTAGCCAACAGTCAAGAGACCCAGTACTTC.

The genes are TRBV28 and TRBJ2-1, with TRBD1 matching over 7 bases. The V and J ends lost 2 bases and 7 bases, in that order; junction bases with no gene match: 5. Germline-derived CDR1 and CDR2 are MDHEN and SYDVKM. The CDR3 runs 14 residues. CDR3 sequence: CASSLTGELNEQFF. In DNA form, the CDR3 reads TGTGCCAGCAGTTTAACAGGGGAACTGAATGAGCAGTTCTTC.

This clone was observed a single time. The gene calls are TRBV28 and TRBJ2-7, with D perhaps matching TRBD1 or TRBD2 (5 bases each). V lost 6 bases and J lost 3, with 12 bases in between. This CDR3 contains 13 residues. The germline V gene has CDR1 MDHEN and CDR2 SYDVKM. The CDR3 loop reads CASSPGTDYEQYF. The DNA for the CDR3 is TGTGCCAGCAGCCCCGGGACGGACTACGAGCAGTACTTC.

CDR3 in DNA: TGTGCCAGCAGCTTTACAGGGGACTATGGCTACACCTTC. Amino acid sequence: CASSFTGDYGYTF. V is TRBV5-4 and J is TRBJ1-2, with TRBD1 matching over 7 bases. The V gene end was trimmed by 2 bases and the J gene end by 3 bases; junction bases not matched to a gene: 1. The CDR3 runs 13 residues. The V gene's germline CDR1 is SGHNT and CDR2 YYREEE (reference sequence).

The gene calls are TRBV29-1 and TRBJ2-1; a weak D match, TRBD1 (7 bases). The CDR3 consists of 15 residues. Germline loops: CDR1 SQVTM, CDR2 ANQGSEA. Trimming left V 1 base short and J 2 bases short, with 12 bases between. The CDR3 region has the DNA TGCAGCGTTGAAGGGCAGGGGGGCCCCTACAATGAGCAGTTCTTC. Protein sequence: CSVEGQGGPYNEQFF.

V gene TRBV27 combines with J gene TRBJ2-5; 10 bases agree with TRBD2. Unmatched junction bases numbered 6, after V lost 5 bases and J lost 3 bases. This CDR3 is 15 amino acids long. The V gene's germline CDR1 is MNHEY and CDR2 SMNVEV (reference sequence). This CDR3 is CASSTRTSGKETQYF. CDR3 bases: TGTGCCAGCAGTACACGGACTAGCGGCAAAGAGACCCAGTACTTC.

As DNA, the CDR3 is TGTGCCAGCAGCCAGAGGTTCCGGGCAAAAGAGACCCAGTACTTC. Translated, it gives CASSQRFRAKETQYF. The V and J genes are TRBV14 and TRBJ2-5; D ambiguous. Germline V gene lookup returns CDR1 SGHDN and CDR2 FVKESK. The V end was cut by 3 bases, the J end by 3 bases, with 14 bases between. This CDR3 comprises 15 residues. Drawing the rest from reference TRBV14 and TRBJ2-5, the complete variable domain is EAGVTQFPSHSVIEKGQTVTLRCDPISGHDNLYWYRRVMGKEIKFLLHFVKESKQDESGMPNNRFLAERTGGTYSTLKVQPAELEDSGVYFCASSQRFRAKETQYFGPGTRLLVL.

This sequence joins TRBV6-5 and TRBJ1-2, with TRBD1 identical over 7 bases. The germline CDR1 and CDR2 sequences are MNHEY and SVGAGI. The CDR3 spans 14 residues. The CDR3 DNA is TGTGCATCACAACGGACAGGCCCGGGTTATGGCTACACCTTC. This gives the protein CASQRTGPGYGYTF.